The 26 T cell receptor beta chains below come from one sample, sequenced in a study of blood T cell repertoires in COVID-19. TCRdb's table, derived via immunoSEQ multiplex PCR, lists solely in-frame clones and lacks some. The repertoire holds more than 150,000 clones, with 65% to 85% as singletons. Sequencing input: peripheral blood. Receptors originate from a woman of 80 years or more with acute or convalescent COVID-19.

This sequence joins TRBV11-2 and TRBJ1-5; D unresolved. The CDR3 covers 16 residues. Looked up from germline, CDR1 is SGHAT and CDR2 is FQNNGV. Trimming cost V 0 bases and J 0 bases, with 9 bases left between them. CDR3 DNA sequence: TGTGCCAGCAGCTTAGATGCGGGGATTAGCAATCAGCCCCAGCATTTT. Translation: CASSLDAGISNQPQHF.

This chain links TRBV5-1 with TRBJ1-2, with 9 bases fitting TRBD1. The germline CDR1 and CDR2 sequences are SGHRS and YFSETQ. This CDR3 has 13 amino acids. Trimming removed 4 bases from V and 8 bases from J; junction bases left unmatched: 6. CDR3 in DNA: TGCGCCAGCAGCCCGGGACAGGGACAAGGCTACACCTTC. Translation: CASSPGQGQGYTF.

The rearrangement uses TRBV5-1 and TRBJ2-5; maybe TRBD2 (5 bases). CDR3 size: 15 residues. The germline gives CDR1 SGHRS, CDR2 YFSETQ. Deletions cut 4 bases from V and 4 bases from J, with 17 bases between. The CDR3 sequence: CASSPLVASSETQYF. The CDR3 coding sequence is TGCGCCAGCAGCCCCCTCGTGGCTAGCTCAGAGACCCAGTACTTC.

In nucleotides, the CDR3 is TGTGCCAGCAGAGGACAGGGGGCTGGACAGCCCCAGCATTTT. Translating it yields CASRGQGAGQPQHF. The V gene is TRBV7-9, the J gene TRBJ1-5, with 11 bases matching TRBD1. CDR1 is SEHNR and CDR2 is FQNEAQ in the germline V gene (reference sequence). Trimming removed 6 bases from V and 7 bases from J; junction bases left unmatched: 5. The CDR3 loop spans 14 amino acids.

The J gene is TRBJ2-7, the V gene TRBV6-4, with TRBD2 identical over 10 bases. Germline trimming cut 6 bases from V and 1 base from J; bases unmatched to any gene: 9. This CDR3 spans 16 amino acids. Germline V gene lookup returns CDR1 MRHNA and CDR2 SNTAGT. The chain's CDR3 is CASRQYSGRMSYEQYF. CDR3 nucleotides: TGTGCCAGCAGGCAATATAGCGGGAGGATGTCCTACGAGCAGTACTTC.

The chain combines TRBV10-1 with TRBJ1-3; 7 nucleotides align to TRBD1. The V gene's germline CDR1 is WNHNN and CDR2 SYGVQD (reference sequence). The length of the CDR3 is 14 residues. The trim removed 5 bases at V and 3 bases at J, leaving 4 bases unmatched. The CDR3 DNA is TGCGCCAGCAGTCCAGGGACAGATGGAAACACCATATATTTT. It translates to CASSPGTDGNTIYF.

The chain has TRBV28 and TRBJ2-7; D is undetermined. CDR1 and CDR2 from the germline V gene are MDHEN and SYDVKM. The V end was cut by 8 bases, the J end by 0 bases, with 11 bases between. CDR3 length: 13 amino acids. DNA of the CDR3: TGTGCCAGCCGCAACCCCAGCTCCTACGAGCAGTACTTC. Its protein is CASRNPSSYEQYF.

Only a few counts were recorded for this clone. V and J are TRBV19 and TRBJ1-5, with no clear D. The germline CDR1 and CDR2 sequences are LNHDA and SQIVND (reference sequence). Trimming took off 3 bases at V and 7 bases at J, with 16 bases between the two ends. This CDR3 contains 15 residues. In nucleotides, the CDR3 is TGTGCCAGTAGTATGGGAGAAGTAATTCGGCAGCCCCAGCATTTT. Protein sequence: CASSMGEVIRQPQHF.

The chain recombines TRBV19 with TRBJ1-2; 7 bases line up with TRBD1. Germline CDR1 and CDR2: LNHDA and SQIVND (reference sequence). V shed 6 bases and J 5 bases; nucleotides not matched to a gene: 18. CDR3 length equals 17 residues. In DNA, the CDR3 is TGTGCCAGTAGGAACGGGGACAGTGTGGAAGCGCTATATGGCTACACCTTC. Encoded protein: CASRNGDSVEALYGYTF.

This rearrangement joins TRBV18 to TRBJ2-1; 10 bases match TRBD2. The CDR3 sequence is 15 residues long. CDR1 KGHSH and CDR2 LQKENI come from the germline V gene. Unmatched junction bases numbered 3, after V lost 3 bases and J lost 4 bases. The CDR3, as DNA: TGTGCCAGCTCACCGATGACTAGCGGGTACAATGAGCAGTTCTTC. This sequence encodes CASSPMTSGYNEQFF.

This chain uses TRBV9 with TRBJ2-7; 11 bases fit TRBD2. The J segment lost 1 base and the V segment lost 4 bases, leaving 10 bases of the junction unmatched. CDR3 length equals 17 residues. CDR1 is SGDLS, CDR2 YYNGEE, per germline. The CDR3 reads CASSLTGASGRSYEQYF. The CDR3 DNA reads as TGTGCCAGCAGCCTGACGGGGGCTAGCGGGAGGTCCTACGAGCAGTACTTC.

The CDR3, as DNA: TGTGCCAGCAGCCATCGCACGGAGTCGTTTGGAAACACCATATATTTT. It codes for CASSHRTESFGNTIYF. This sequence joins TRBV3-1 (or the pseudogene TRBV3-2) and TRBJ1-3; no firm D call. This CDR3 is built from 16 residues. The germline CDR1 and CDR2 sequences are LGHDT and YNNKEL (reference sequence). Trimming pared 3 bases from V and 3 bases from J, leaving 15 bases between.

The rearrangement uses TRBV19 and TRBJ1-3, with D possibly being TRBD1 (5 bases). This CDR3 contains 14 residues. CDR1 LNHDA and CDR2 SQIVND come from the germline V gene (reference sequence). V was pared by 7 bases and J by 4 bases, with 14 bases between. CDR3 in amino acids: CASTDQGSGNTIYF. The CDR3 DNA reads TGTGCCAGTACCGACCAGGGAAGCGGAAACACCATATATTTT.

This clone was seen a few times. This chain links TRBV28 with TRBJ1-3; 10 nucleotides agree with TRBD1. The germline V gene has CDR1 MDHEN and CDR2 SYDVKM. The CDR3 is 16 amino acids. V shed 8 bases, J shed 1 base, and the junction held 8 bases outside the gene matches. CDR3 bases: TGTGCCAGCGATACCGGGACAGGGGCTTCTGGAAACACCATATATTTT. Protein product: CASDTGTGASGNTIYF.

V gene TRBV7-6 combines with J gene TRBJ2-5, with 7 positions matching TRBD2. CDR1 and CDR2 from the germline V gene are SGHVS and FNYEAQ. The junction had 7 bases not matched to a gene; V was cut back by 5 bases and J by 7 bases. The CDR3 has 13 amino acids. CDR3 sequence (DNA): TGTGCCAGCAGCCCGGGGGGTATGGGGACCCAGTACTTC. This encodes CASSPGGMGTQYF.

V is TRBV6-1 and J is TRBJ2-7; no clear D gene. Germline assignment: CDR1 MNHNS and CDR2 SASEGT. CDR3 length: 13 amino acids. Trimming shortened V by 1 base and J by 4 bases, and 8 bases separated the two germline ends. The CDR3 region is CASSEVQRYEQYF. In DNA form, the CDR3 reads TGTGCCAGCAGTGAAGTTCAGAGGTACGAGCAGTACTTC.

The V and J genes are TRBV5-4 and TRBJ2-7; TRBD1 agrees at 8 bases. V dropped 5 bases and J dropped 2; count of bases not matched to a gene: 9. This CDR3 spans 15 amino acids. Per the germline V gene, CDR1 is SGHNT and CDR2 is YYREEE (reference sequence). The CDR3 DNA is TGTGCCAGCAGACCGGACAGGGAACAAGCCTACGAGCAGTACTTC. It specifies CASRPDREQAYEQYF.

The chain carries TRBV21-1 and TRBJ1-5; no check of the table's D call, TRBD1, against the DNA was made. TRBV21-1 represents a pseudogene. The CDR3 runs to 14 residues. CDR3 sequence: CASSKEGDGQPQHF. CDR3 bases: TGTGCCAGCAGCAAAGAGGGGGACGGTCAGCCCCAGCATTTT.

This chain joins TRBV7-6 and TRBJ2-2, with a tentative D call TRBD2 (6 bases). The germline CDR1 and CDR2 sequences are SGHVS and FNYEAQ. Trimming pared 3 bases from V and 3 bases from J, leaving 8 bases between. This CDR3 has 14 amino acids. The CDR3 DNA reads TGTGCCAGCAGCTTGGAGGGCGACACCGGGGAGCTGTTTTTT. Protein sequence: CASSLEGDTGELFF.

J is TRBJ2-1 and V is TRBV9; 9 bases map to TRBD2. This CDR3 is 15 amino acids long. With 0 bases clipped from V and 9 bases from J, the junction kept 7 bases outside the gene matches. Germline assignment: CDR1 SGDLS and CDR2 YYNGEE. The CDR3 spells CASSVARGLATEQFF. In nucleotides, the CDR3 is TGTGCCAGCAGCGTAGCAAGGGGACTAGCCACTGAGCAGTTCTTC.

The CDR3, as DNA: TGTGCCAGCAGGCTGGGACTAGCGGGAGGAGGGAACATTCAGTACTTC. Translated, it gives CASRLGLAGGGNIQYF. This chain connects TRBV2 to TRBJ2-4; 15 bases fit TRBD2. Germline trimming cut 6 bases from V and 7 bases from J; bases unmatched to any gene: 7. The CDR3 has 16 amino acids. CDR1 is SNHLY and CDR2 is FYNNEI in the germline V gene.

This rearrangement joins TRBV24-1 to TRBJ2-3; 11 nucleotides match TRBD1. V gave up 3 bases and J gave up 7 bases; unmatched junction bases: 20. The CDR3 extends over 20 amino acids. CDR1 is KGHDR, CDR2 SFDVKD, per germline. The CDR3 loop reads CATSDPGTGGEGSGRNTQYF. CDR3 DNA: TGTGCCACCAGTGATCCAGGGACAGGGGGAGAGGGCAGCGGTCGGAATACGCAGTATTTT.

The V call is TRBV6-1, the J call TRBJ2-7; 8 bases are shared with TRBD2. V lost 6 bases to trimming and J lost 0 bases; unmatched junction nucleotides: 7. The germline gives CDR1 MNHNS, CDR2 SASEGT. The CDR3 spans 15 residues. CDR3 loop: CASSGGTRSSYEQYF. The CDR3 DNA sequence: TGTGCCAGCAGCGGAGGGACTAGGAGCTCCTACGAGCAGTACTTC.

The chain employs TRBV29-1 and TRBJ2-5; perhaps TRBD1 as D (5 bases). CDR1 is SQVTM, CDR2 ANQGSEA, per germline. V shed 4 bases and J shed 2 bases, with 8 bases lying between them. The CDR3 runs to 12 residues. The CDR3 loop reads CSVGRGQETQYF. CDR3 nucleotide sequence: TGCAGCGTTGGAAGGGGACAAGAGACCCAGTACTTC.

The chain couples TRBV3-1 (or the pseudogene TRBV3-2) to TRBJ2-4, with 7 bases aligning to TRBD1. Per germline, CDR1 LGHDT and CDR2 YNNKEL (reference sequence). The CDR3 spans 15 residues. With V trimmed by 1 base and J by 8 bases, 8 bases remained unmatched. CDR3 nucleotides: TGTGCCAGCAGCCAAGTTTCAGGGGGAAGGTACATTCAGTACTTC. As protein: CASSQVSGGRYIQYF.

The chain recombines TRBV30 with TRBJ2-7; no clear D gene. V lost 0 bases and J 5 bases, leaving 14 bases between the germline ends. In germline, CDR1 is GTSNPN, CDR2 SVGIG (reference sequence). CDR3 length: 14 residues. CDR3 DNA: TGTGCCTGGAGTGTCTTAGGCGGAGTCCACGAGCAGTACTTC. Translated, it gives CAWSVLGGVHEQYF.